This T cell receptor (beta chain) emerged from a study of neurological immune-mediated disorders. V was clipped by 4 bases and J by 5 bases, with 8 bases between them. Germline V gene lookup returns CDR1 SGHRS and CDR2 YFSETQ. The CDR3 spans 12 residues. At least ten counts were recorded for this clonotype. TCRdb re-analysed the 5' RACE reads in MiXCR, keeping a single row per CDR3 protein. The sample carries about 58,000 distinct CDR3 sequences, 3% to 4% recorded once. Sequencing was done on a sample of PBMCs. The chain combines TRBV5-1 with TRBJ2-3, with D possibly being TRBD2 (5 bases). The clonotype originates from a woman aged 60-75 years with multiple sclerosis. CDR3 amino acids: CASSVAGDTQYF. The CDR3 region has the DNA TGCGCCAGCAGCGTGGCGGGAGATACGCAGTATTTT.